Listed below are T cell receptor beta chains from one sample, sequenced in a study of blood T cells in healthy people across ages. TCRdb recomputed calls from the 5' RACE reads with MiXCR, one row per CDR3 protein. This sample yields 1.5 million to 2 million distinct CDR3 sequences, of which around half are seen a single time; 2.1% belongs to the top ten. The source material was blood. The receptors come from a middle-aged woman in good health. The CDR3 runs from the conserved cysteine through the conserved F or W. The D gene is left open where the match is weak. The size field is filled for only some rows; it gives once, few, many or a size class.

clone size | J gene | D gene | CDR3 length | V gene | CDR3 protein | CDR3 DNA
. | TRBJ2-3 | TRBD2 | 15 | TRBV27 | CASSPAGERVRTQYF | TGTGCCAGCAGTCCAGCGGGGGAACGGGTCCGTACGCAGTATTTT
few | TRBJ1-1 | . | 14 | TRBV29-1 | CSVEASYMNTEAFF | TGCAGCGTTGAGGCCAGTTATATGAACACTGAAGCTTTCTTT
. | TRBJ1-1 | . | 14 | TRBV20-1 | CSARLRTDRSEAFF | TGCAGTGCTAGACTAAGGACCGATAGGTCTGAAGCTTTCTTT
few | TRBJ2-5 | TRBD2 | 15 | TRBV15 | CATSRDFSGQETQYF | TGTGCCACCAGCAGAGACTTTAGCGGGCAAGAGACCCAGTACTTC
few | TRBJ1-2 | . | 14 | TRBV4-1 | CASSQALTNYGYTF | TGCGCCAGCAGCCAAGCCCTGACTAACTATGGCTACACCTTC
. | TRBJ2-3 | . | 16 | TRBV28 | CASSLAADYSTDTQYF | TGTGCCAGCAGTTTAGCCGCCGACTACTCGACAGATACGCAGTATTTT
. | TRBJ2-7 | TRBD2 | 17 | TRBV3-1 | CASSPRLAVGPHYEQYF | TGTGCCAGCAGCCCGAGACTAGCGGTGGGGCCCCACTACGAGCAGTACTTC
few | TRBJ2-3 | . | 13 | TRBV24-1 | CATTSADTDTQYF | TGTGCCACCACTTCAGCGGACACAGATACGCAGTATTTT
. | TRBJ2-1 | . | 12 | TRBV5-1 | CASSLEEGRPFF | TGCGCCAGCAGCTTGGAGGAGGGGCGTCCGTTCTTC
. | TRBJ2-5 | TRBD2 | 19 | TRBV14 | CASSQRDVPGGRREETQYF | TGTGCCAGCAGCCAAAGGGACGTACCCGGGGGGAGGCGCGAAGAGACCCAGTACTTC
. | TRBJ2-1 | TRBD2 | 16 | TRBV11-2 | CASSKDPSGSSNEQFF | TGTGCCAGCAGCAAAGACCCTAGCGGCTCGTCAAATGAGCAGTTCTTC
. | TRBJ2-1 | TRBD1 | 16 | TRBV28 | CASSPTGSSSYNEQFF | TGTGCCAGCAGTCCGACAGGGTCCTCTTCCTACAATGAGCAGTTCTTC
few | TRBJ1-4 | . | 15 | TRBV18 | CASSPRGTTNEKLFF | TGTGCCAGCTCACCCCGGGGCACAACTAATGAAAAACTGTTTTTT
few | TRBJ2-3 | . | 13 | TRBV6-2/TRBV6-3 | CASLRDSTDTQYF | TGTGCCAGTTTGAGAGATAGCACAGATACGCAGTATTTT
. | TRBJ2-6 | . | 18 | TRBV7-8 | CASSSNPTDRSGANVLTF | TGTGCCAGCAGCTCGAACCCGACAGACCGCTCTGGGGCCAACGTCCTGACTTTC
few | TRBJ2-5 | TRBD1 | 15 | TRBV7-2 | CASSYSGTGRATQYF | TGTGCCAGCAGCTACTCCGGGACAGGGCGGGCGACCCAGTACTTC
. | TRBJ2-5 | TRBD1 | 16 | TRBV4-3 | CASSWGTGQASETQYF | TGCGCCAGCAGCTGGGGGACCGGACAGGCCTCGGAGACCCAGTACTTC
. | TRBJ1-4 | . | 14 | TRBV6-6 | CASSYSSVNEKLFF | TGTGCCAGCAGTTACTCTTCAGTTAATGAAAAACTGTTTTTT
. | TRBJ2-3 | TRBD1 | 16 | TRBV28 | CASSPRRQGESDTQYF | TGTGCCAGCAGTCCACGGAGACAGGGGGAATCAGATACGCAGTATTTT
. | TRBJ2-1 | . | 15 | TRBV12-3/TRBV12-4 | CASTPGRGIYNEQFF | TGTGCCAGCACCCCCGGGCGCGGGATCTACAATGAGCAGTTCTTC
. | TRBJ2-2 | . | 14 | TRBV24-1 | CATKAGEPTGELFF | TGTGCCACCAAGGCCGGTGAACCTACCGGGGAGCTGTTTTTT
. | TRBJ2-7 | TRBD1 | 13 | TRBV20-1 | CSATGGTAYEQYF | TGCAGTGCCACAGGGGGGACAGCATACGAGCAGTACTTC
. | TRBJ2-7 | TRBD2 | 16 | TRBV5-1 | CASSLVPVRGSYEQYF | TGCGCCAGCAGCTTGGTTCCCGTGCGGGGGTCTTACGAGCAGTACTTC
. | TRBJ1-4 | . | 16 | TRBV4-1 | CASSQDLGPTDPKLFF | TGCGCCAGCAGCCAAGATCTGGGCCCGACAGACCCAAAACTGTTTTTT
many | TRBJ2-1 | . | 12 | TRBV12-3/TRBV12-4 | CASSRDYNEQFF | TGTGCCAGCAGTCGGGACTACAATGAGCAGTTCTTC
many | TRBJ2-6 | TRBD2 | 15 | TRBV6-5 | CASRGGEAGANVLTF | TGTGCCAGCAGGGGAGGGGAGGCCGGGGCCAACGTCCTGACTTTC
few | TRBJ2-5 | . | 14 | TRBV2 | CANALGRTQETQYF | TGTGCCAACGCACTAGGACGTACACAAGAGACCCAGTACTTC
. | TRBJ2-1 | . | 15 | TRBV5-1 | CASSWDGQGVNEQFF | TGCGCCAGCAGCTGGGACGGTCAAGGCGTGAATGAGCAGTTCTTC
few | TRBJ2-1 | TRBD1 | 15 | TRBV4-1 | CASSSGTGGGYEQFF | TGCGCCAGCAGTAGCGGGACAGGGGGAGGGTATGAGCAGTTCTTC
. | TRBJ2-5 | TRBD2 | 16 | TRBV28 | CASSSQLERGQETQYF | TGTGCCAGCAGTTCCCAGCTGGAGCGGGGACAAGAGACCCAGTACTTC
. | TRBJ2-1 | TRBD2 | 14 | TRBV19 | CASSVGRSYNEQFF | TGTGCCAGTAGTGTCGGGAGGTCCTACAATGAGCAGTTCTTC
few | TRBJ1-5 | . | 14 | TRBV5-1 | CASSLASTGQPQHF | TGCGCCAGCAGCTTGGCATCTACAGGTCAGCCCCAGCATTTT
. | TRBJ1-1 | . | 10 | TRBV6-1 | CASSEEGAFF | TGTGCCAGCAGTGAAGAGGGGGCTTTCTTT
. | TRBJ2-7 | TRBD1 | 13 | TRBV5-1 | CASSVTGAHEQYF | TGCGCCAGCAGCGTGACAGGGGCCCATGAGCAGTACTTC
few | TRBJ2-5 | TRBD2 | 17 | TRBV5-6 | CASSLGVKRGFQETQYF | TGTGCCAGCAGCTTGGGAGTGAAGCGGGGGTTCCAAGAGACCCAGTACTTC
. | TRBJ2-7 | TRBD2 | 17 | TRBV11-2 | CASSPRGASGGSYEQYF | TGTGCCAGCAGCCCCCGCGGAGCTAGCGGGGGTTCCTACGAGCAGTACTTC
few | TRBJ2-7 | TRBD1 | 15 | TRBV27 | CASSLLGQGAGEQYF | TGTGCCAGCAGTTTATTGGGACAGGGGGCAGGCGAGCAGTACTTC
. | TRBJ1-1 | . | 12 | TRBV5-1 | CASSLVGVEAFF | TGCGCCAGCAGCTTGGTAGGGGTTGAAGCTTTCTTT
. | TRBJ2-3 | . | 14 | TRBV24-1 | CATSDFLGGDTQYF | TGTGCCACCAGTGATTTTCTGGGTGGAGATACGCAGTATTTT
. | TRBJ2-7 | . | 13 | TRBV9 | CASSSTVGYEQYF | TGTGCCAGCAGCTCCACCGTCGGCTACGAGCAGTACTTC
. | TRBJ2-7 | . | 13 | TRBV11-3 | CASSVASGNEQYF | TGTGCCAGCAGCGTAGCCTCGGGGAATGAGCAGTACTTC
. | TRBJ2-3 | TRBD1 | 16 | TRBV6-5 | CASSRQTGGASYTQYF | TGTGCCAGCAGCCGGCAGACAGGGGGCGCGTCATATACGCAGTATTTT
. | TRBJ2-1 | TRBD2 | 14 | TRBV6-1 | CASKPGLAHNEQFF | TGTGCCAGCAAGCCGGGACTAGCCCACAATGAGCAGTTCTTC
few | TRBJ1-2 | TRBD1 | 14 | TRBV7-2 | CASSITDRGWGYTF | TGTGCCAGCAGCATAACGGACAGGGGTTGGGGCTACACCTTC
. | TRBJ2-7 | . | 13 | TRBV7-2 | CASSVPGRESQYF | TGTGCCAGCAGCGTTCCAGGGAGAGAGTCGCAGTACTTC
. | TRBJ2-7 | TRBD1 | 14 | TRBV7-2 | CASSSRDRTHEQYF | TGTGCCAGCAGCTCCCGGGACAGGACCCACGAGCAGTACTTC
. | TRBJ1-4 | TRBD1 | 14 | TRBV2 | CASSTEGADEKLFF | TGTGCCAGCAGTACCGAGGGGGCCGATGAAAAACTGTTTTTT
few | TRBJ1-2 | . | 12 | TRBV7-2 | CASSSARYGYTF | TGTGCCAGCAGCTCCGCGCGCTATGGCTACACCTTC
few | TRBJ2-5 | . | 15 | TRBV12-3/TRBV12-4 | CASSKNLGLGETQYF | TGTGCCAGCAGTAAGAATCTCGGCCTTGGGGAGACCCAGTACTTC
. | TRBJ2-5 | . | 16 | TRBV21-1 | CASSKESRQGQETQYF | TGTGCCAGCAGCAAAGAGTCTAGACAGGGCCAAGAGACCCAGTACTTC
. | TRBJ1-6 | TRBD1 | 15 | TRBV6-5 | CASSTSQGRHSPLHF | TGTGCCAGCAGTACATCACAGGGGAGACATTCACCCCTCCACTTT
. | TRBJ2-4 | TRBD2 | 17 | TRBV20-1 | CSAGGGGTGGTKNIRYF | TGCAGTGCCGGAGGGGGGGGAACGGGGGGGACCAAAAACATTCGGTACTTC
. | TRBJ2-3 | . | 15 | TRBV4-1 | CASSQGGIRTDTQYF | TGCGCCAGCAGCCAAGGGGGAATAAGGACAGATACGCAGTATTTT
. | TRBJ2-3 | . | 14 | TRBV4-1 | CASSQMRDSDTQYF | TGCGCCAGCAGCCAAATGCGGGACTCAGATACGCAGTATTTT
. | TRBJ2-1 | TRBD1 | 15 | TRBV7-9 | CASSSSGTVNNEQFF | TGTGCCAGCAGCTCCTCCGGGACAGTAAACAATGAGCAGTTCTTC